A selection of T cell receptor beta chains follows, all from one sample in a study of Ad26.COV2.S vaccination and SARS-CoV-2 variants. Sequencing used immunoSEQ multiplex PCR; TCRdb keeps in-frame clones, though not all of them. Found here are hundreds of thousands of clones, roughly 90% of them singletons; the top ten hold more than 9%. Sequencing used peripheral blood, obtained in a trial of Ad26.COV2.S vaccine versus placebo. The receptors derive from a person aged 18 to 59 who received the Ad26.COV2.S COVID-19 vaccine or a placebo. Each CDR3 is given with its conserved first and last residue. A D gene is named only where the DNA matches it firmly. Rows give clone size only sometimes, using once, few, many, or a class for an expanded clone.

len: 13; j_gene: TRBJ2-7; abundance: -; d_gene: -; v_gene: TRBV7-2; CDR3nt: TGTGCCAGCAGCTTAGATCGGGTCTACGAGCAGTACTTC; CDR3aa: CASSLDRVYEQYF
len: 15; j_gene: TRBJ2-5; abundance: -; d_gene: TRBD1; v_gene: TRBV9; CDR3nt: TGTGCCAGCAGCGGGATTGACAGGGTGGGAGAGACCCAGTACTTC; CDR3aa: CASSGIDRVGETQYF
len: 13; j_gene: TRBJ1-1; abundance: -; d_gene: -; v_gene: TRBV7-8; CDR3nt: TGTGCCAGCAGCTTATTAGGTCCGACTGAAGCTTTCTTT; CDR3aa: CASSLLGPTEAFF
len: 13; j_gene: TRBJ1-2; abundance: -; d_gene: -; v_gene: TRBV28; CDR3nt: TGTGCCAGCAGTTTCGGAGGCAGCTATGGCTACACCTTC; CDR3aa: CASSFGGSYGYTF
len: 17; j_gene: TRBJ1-5; abundance: -; d_gene: TRBD1; v_gene: TRBV18; CDR3nt: TGTGCCAGCTCACCAGAAGAAAACAGGGGGGGCAATCAGCCCCAGCATTTT; CDR3aa: CASSPEENRGGNQPQHF
len: 15; j_gene: TRBJ2-7; abundance: -; d_gene: -; v_gene: TRBV7-9; CDR3nt: TGTGCCAGCAGCTTCCCTTCGGCGGCCTCCTACGAGCAGTACTTC; CDR3aa: CASSFPSAASYEQYF
len: 15; j_gene: TRBJ2-1; abundance: -; d_gene: TRBD1; v_gene: TRBV7-8; CDR3nt: TGTGCCAGCAGCCGAGACAGGGTTGGCTACAATGAGCAGTTCTTC; CDR3aa: CASSRDRVGYNEQFF
len: 16; j_gene: TRBJ2-6; abundance: -; d_gene: TRBD1; v_gene: TRBV19; CDR3nt: TGTGCCAGTAGCCAGGACAGGTCGGCTGGGGCCAACGTCCTGACTTTC; CDR3aa: CASSQDRSAGANVLTF
len: 15; j_gene: TRBJ1-1; abundance: -; d_gene: TRBD1; v_gene: TRBV7-9; CDR3nt: TGTGCCAGCAGTGGTCAGGGGGCGAAGAACACTGAAGCTTTCTTT; CDR3aa: CASSGQGAKNTEAFF
len: 15; j_gene: TRBJ1-1; abundance: -; d_gene: -; v_gene: TRBV5-1; CDR3nt: TGCGCCAGCAGCTTGGGGTCCCAGTTGAACACTGAAGCTTTCTTT; CDR3aa: CASSLGSQLNTEAFF
len: 16; j_gene: TRBJ1-6; abundance: once; d_gene: TRBD1; v_gene: TRBV7-2; CDR3nt: TGTGCCAGCAGCGAGTACCGGGACAGGAACAATTCACCCCTCCACTTT; CDR3aa: CASSEYRDRNNSPLHF
len: 13; j_gene: TRBJ2-7; abundance: few; d_gene: TRBD2; v_gene: TRBV7-9; CDR3nt: TGTGCCAGCAGCCTAACGGGACTATACGAGCAGTACTTC; CDR3aa: CASSLTGLYEQYF
len: 14; j_gene: TRBJ1-4; abundance: -; d_gene: -; v_gene: TRBV7-9; CDR3nt: TGTGCCAGCAGCCCCAACTTATCCGGGGAAAAACTGTTTTTT; CDR3aa: CASSPNLSGEKLFF
len: 14; j_gene: TRBJ1-1; abundance: -; d_gene: -; v_gene: TRBV29-1; CDR3nt: TGCAGCGTCGCGAATGGAGGGCTCCAACATGAAGCTTTCTTT; CDR3aa: CSVANGGLQHEAFF
len: 15; j_gene: TRBJ2-1; abundance: -; d_gene: TRBD2; v_gene: TRBV15; CDR3nt: TGTGCCACCAGCATAAAGCGGGAGGGCCTGAATGAGCAGTTCTTC; CDR3aa: CATSIKREGLNEQFF
len: 15; j_gene: TRBJ1-4; abundance: -; d_gene: TRBD1; v_gene: TRBV11-1; CDR3nt: TGTGCCAGCAGCTTCCGGACAGGGATGAATGAAAAACTGTTTTTT; CDR3aa: CASSFRTGMNEKLFF
len: 15; j_gene: TRBJ1-5; abundance: -; d_gene: TRBD1; v_gene: TRBV19; CDR3nt: TGTGCCAGTAAGGACAGGTCTTATAGCAATCAGCCCCAGCATTTT; CDR3aa: CASKDRSYSNQPQHF
len: 14; j_gene: TRBJ2-7; abundance: -; d_gene: TRBD1; v_gene: TRBV30; CDR3nt: TGTGCCTGGAGTGGACAGGGTGGCCCATACGAGCAGTACTTC; CDR3aa: CAWSGQGGPYEQYF
len: 14; j_gene: TRBJ2-1; abundance: many; d_gene: TRBD1; v_gene: TRBV29-1; CDR3nt: TGCAGCCATTCTGTCGGGACAGGGGATAATGAGCAGTTCTTC; CDR3aa: CSHSVGTGDNEQFF
len: 14; j_gene: TRBJ1-1; abundance: -; d_gene: -; v_gene: TRBV10-1; CDR3nt: TGCGCCAGCAGTGAGCGAGCAGACTACACTGAAGCTTTCTTT; CDR3aa: CASSERADYTEAFF
len: 14; j_gene: TRBJ1-1; abundance: -; d_gene: TRBD1; v_gene: TRBV4-3; CDR3nt: TGCGCCAGCAGCCGGGATAGGGGGCCCACTGAAGCTTTCTTT; CDR3aa: CASSRDRGPTEAFF
len: 13; j_gene: TRBJ2-3; abundance: -; d_gene: TRBD2; v_gene: TRBV12-3/TRBV12-4; CDR3nt: TGTGCCAGCAGTTACAGCGGGAGGGATACGCAGTATTTT; CDR3aa: CASSYSGRDTQYF
len: 14; j_gene: TRBJ1-4; abundance: -; d_gene: TRBD1; v_gene: TRBV18; CDR3nt: TGTGCCAGCTCACCTCCGGGACAGGGTGAAAAACTGTTTTTT; CDR3aa: CASSPPGQGEKLFF
len: 14; j_gene: TRBJ1-1; abundance: once; d_gene: -; v_gene: TRBV28; CDR3nt: TGTGCCAGCAGTATCCCCGGGGGGGACACTGAAGCTTTCTTT; CDR3aa: CASSIPGGDTEAFF
len: 12; j_gene: TRBJ1-1; abundance: -; d_gene: -; v_gene: TRBV10-2; CDR3nt: TGCGCCAGCGGCAGGGCTCACACTGAAGCTTTCTTT; CDR3aa: CASGRAHTEAFF
len: 14; j_gene: TRBJ1-1; abundance: -; d_gene: -; v_gene: TRBV11-2; CDR3nt: TGTGCCAGCAGCGTACAGAGGATGAACACTGAAGCTTTCTTT; CDR3aa: CASSVQRMNTEAFF
len: 15; j_gene: TRBJ2-7; abundance: once; d_gene: TRBD2; v_gene: TRBV6-5; CDR3nt: TGTGCCAGCAGAGTACTAGCGGGAGCATCCTACGAGCAGTACTTC; CDR3aa: CASRVLAGASYEQYF
len: 13; j_gene: TRBJ1-5; abundance: -; d_gene: -; v_gene: TRBV3-1/TRBV3-2; CDR3nt: TGTGCCAGCAGCCAAGATCCGGGTCAGCCCCAGCATTTT; CDR3aa: CASSQDPGQPQHF
len: 17; j_gene: TRBJ2-6; abundance: -; d_gene: TRBD1; v_gene: TRBV5-4; CDR3nt: TGTGCCAGCAGCTTGGGAGGGGGCCGAGCTGGGGCCAACGTCCTGACTTTC; CDR3aa: CASSLGGGRAGANVLTF
len: 11; j_gene: TRBJ1-1; abundance: -; d_gene: -; v_gene: TRBV29-1; CDR3nt: TGCAGCGTTGGGGCGGCCTTTGAAGCTTTCTTT; CDR3aa: CSVGAAFEAFF
len: 13; j_gene: TRBJ2-7; abundance: once; d_gene: -; v_gene: TRBV7-6; CDR3nt: TGTGCCAGCAGCCCAGAACCGGTCGGGGAGCAGTACTTC; CDR3aa: CASSPEPVGEQYF
len: 16; j_gene: TRBJ1-1; abundance: -; d_gene: TRBD1; v_gene: TRBV5-6; CDR3nt: TGTGCCAGCAGGTCGACCGGGACAGGTAAGAACACTGAAGCTTTCTTT; CDR3aa: CASRSTGTGKNTEAFF
len: 13; j_gene: TRBJ2-1; abundance: -; d_gene: TRBD2; v_gene: TRBV14; CDR3nt: TGTGCCAGCAGCCAAGTCGGAATTAGCGGGAAGTTCTTC; CDR3aa: CASSQVGISGKFF
len: 15; j_gene: TRBJ2-1; abundance: -; d_gene: -; v_gene: TRBV27; CDR3nt: TGTGCCAGCAGCCCGCAGGTCTCGTTCTACAATGAGCAGTTCTTC; CDR3aa: CASSPQVSFYNEQFF
len: 15; j_gene: TRBJ2-7; abundance: -; d_gene: -; v_gene: TRBV3-1/TRBV3-2; CDR3nt: TGTGCCAGCAGCCAAGAGGGGGGTCCCTCCTACGAGCAGTACTTC; CDR3aa: CASSQEGGPSYEQYF
len: 15; j_gene: TRBJ2-3; abundance: -; d_gene: TRBD1; v_gene: TRBV7-3; CDR3nt: TGTGCCAGCAGCTTAGACAGGGGCGGCACAGATACGCAGTATTTT; CDR3aa: CASSLDRGGTDTQYF
len: 15; j_gene: TRBJ2-7; abundance: -; d_gene: -; v_gene: TRBV27; CDR3nt: TGTGCCAGCAGTCGGACACCGGGACGGAGCTACGAGCAGTACTTC; CDR3aa: CASSRTPGRSYEQYF
len: 12; j_gene: TRBJ2-7; abundance: -; d_gene: TRBD1; v_gene: TRBV29-1; CDR3nt: TGCAGCGTGTCGACAGGGATCAGCGAGCAGTACTTC; CDR3aa: CSVSTGISEQYF
len: 11; j_gene: TRBJ2-2; abundance: -; d_gene: -; v_gene: TRBV7-9; CDR3nt: TGTGCCAGCAGCAACACCGGGGAGCTGTTTTTT; CDR3aa: CASSNTGELFF
len: 14; j_gene: TRBJ2-7; abundance: -; d_gene: -; v_gene: TRBV14; CDR3nt: TGTGCCAGCAGCCTGGAAGACATAACCTACGAGCAGTACTTC; CDR3aa: CASSLEDITYEQYF
len: 19; j_gene: TRBJ2-4; abundance: -; d_gene: TRBD1; v_gene: TRBV11-2; CDR3nt: TGTGCCAGCAGCTTATCCTATGGGACAGGGGGCTTGGCCAAAAACATTCAGTACTTC; CDR3aa: CASSLSYGTGGLAKNIQYF
len: 14; j_gene: TRBJ2-7; abundance: -; d_gene: TRBD2; v_gene: TRBV2; CDR3nt: TGTGCCAGCAGAAGACTAGCGGGAACCTACGAGCAGTACTTC; CDR3aa: CASRRLAGTYEQYF
len: 15; j_gene: TRBJ2-7; abundance: -; d_gene: TRBD1; v_gene: TRBV5-4; CDR3nt: TGTGCCAGCAGCCGCCTGGAGACAGGGGGTTTCGAGCAGTACTTC; CDR3aa: CASSRLETGGFEQYF
len: 18; j_gene: TRBJ2-1; abundance: -; d_gene: TRBD2; v_gene: TRBV19; CDR3nt: TGTGCCAGTAGTCCGGGACTAGCGGGAGGGCCAAGCTTAAATGAGCAGTTCTTC; CDR3aa: CASSPGLAGGPSLNEQFF
len: 15; j_gene: TRBJ2-7; abundance: -; d_gene: -; v_gene: TRBV6-2/TRBV6-3; CDR3nt: TGTGCCAGCAGTCTCATCGACCGGAGCTCCTACGAGCAGTACTTC; CDR3aa: CASSLIDRSSYEQYF
len: 15; j_gene: TRBJ2-2; abundance: -; d_gene: TRBD1; v_gene: TRBV6-5; CDR3nt: TGTGCCAGCAGTTACCAGGGGGCCAACGCCGGGGAGCTGTTTTTT; CDR3aa: CASSYQGANAGELFF
len: 19; j_gene: TRBJ1-1; abundance: -; d_gene: TRBD1; v_gene: TRBV9; CDR3nt: TGTGCCAGCAGTCCCCGGACGGGACAGGGGAGATCATTGAACACTGAAGCTTTCTTT; CDR3aa: CASSPRTGQGRSLNTEAFF
len: 13; j_gene: TRBJ1-2; abundance: -; d_gene: -; v_gene: TRBV27; CDR3nt: TGTGCCAGCAGTTCACGGGACGGCCTTGGCTACACCTTC; CDR3aa: CASSSRDGLGYTF
len: 11; j_gene: TRBJ2-1; abundance: -; d_gene: -; v_gene: TRBV12-3/TRBV12-4; CDR3nt: TGTGCCAGCAGTCCCCGCTATGAGCAGTTCTTC; CDR3aa: CASSPRYEQFF
len: 14; j_gene: TRBJ1-1; abundance: -; d_gene: -; v_gene: TRBV6-5; CDR3nt: TGTGCCAGCAGTATCCCGGGACACAACACTGAAGCTTTCTTT; CDR3aa: CASSIPGHNTEAFF
len: 12; j_gene: TRBJ2-7; abundance: few; d_gene: -; v_gene: TRBV5-4; CDR3nt: TGTGCCAGCAGCTACCCCTCTGGCGAGCAGTACTTC; CDR3aa: CASSYPSGEQYF
len: 16; j_gene: TRBJ1-2; abundance: -; d_gene: TRBD1; v_gene: TRBV6-5; CDR3nt: TGTGCCAGCAGTTACACTTCGGGACAGTTAAAGGATGGCTACACCTTC; CDR3aa: CASSYTSGQLKDGYTF
len: 14; j_gene: TRBJ2-7; abundance: once; d_gene: -; v_gene: TRBV5-4; CDR3nt: TGTGCCAGCAGCTTGGGACTGGGAAACTACGAGCAGTACTTC; CDR3aa: CASSLGLGNYEQYF
len: 16; j_gene: TRBJ2-7; abundance: -; d_gene: TRBD1; v_gene: TRBV5-1; CDR3nt: TGCGCCAGCAGCTTGACCCCGTTGGGACAGGGGTACGAGCAGTACTTC; CDR3aa: CASSLTPLGQGYEQYF
len: 14; j_gene: TRBJ2-1; abundance: -; d_gene: -; v_gene: TRBV7-8; CDR3nt: TGTGCCAGCACCCAAGGAGGGGCCTACAATGAGCAGTTCTTC; CDR3aa: CASTQGGAYNEQFF